The next 6 T cell receptor beta chains were all read from a single sample in a study of cytomegalovirus exposure and HLA in healthy donors. PCR involved 60 Vbeta and 13 Jbeta primers. Assay: immunoSEQ multiplex PCR; the TCRdb copy retains only in-frame clones and omits some. The sample includes around 100,000 clones, around 73% seen only once; the top ten take 4.1%. The sample was PBMCs. These receptors originate from a woman in her thirties or forties in good health and CMV-seropositive.

This clone was seen only once. The chain recombines TRBV10-1 with TRBJ2-7; D is possibly TRBD1 (6 bases). V was clipped by 5 bases and J by 3 bases, with 14 bases between them. The CDR3 is made up of 14 amino acids. Germline-derived CDR1 and CDR2 are WNHNN and SYGVQD (reference sequence). As DNA, the CDR3 is TGCGCCAGCAGTCCCGGGACACATCTCTACGAGCAGTACTTC. Translating gives CASSPGTHLYEQYF.

The genes are TRBV5-1 and TRBJ2-7; 15 nucleotides align to TRBD2. The CDR3 is 14 residues long. Germline CDR1 SGHRS, CDR2 YFSETQ. V lost 3 bases and J lost 7; bases outside the gene matches: 2. The CDR3 nucleotides are TGCGCCAGCAGCTCCGGGACTAGCGGGAGGGAGCAGTACTTC. The encoded protein is CASSSGTSGREQYF.

The V and J genes are TRBV27 and TRBJ2-3; D might be TRBD2 (6 bases). Germline-derived CDR1 and CDR2 are MNHEY and SMNVEV (reference sequence). Trimming cost V 2 bases and J 1 base, with 7 bases left between them. The CDR3 extends over 14 amino acids. The CDR3 coding sequence is TGTGCCAGCAGTTTACAGCGGGGCACAGATACGCAGTATTTT. As protein: CASSLQRGTDTQYF.

The sample holds a few counts of this clone. The genes are TRBV19 and TRBJ2-3; 11 bases align to TRBD2. The germline V gene has CDR1 LNHDA and CDR2 SQIVND (reference sequence). V lost 6 bases to trimming and J lost 1 base; unmatched junction nucleotides: 9. CDR3 length equals 17 residues. CDR3 loop: CASSSGLAGGGTDTQYF. The CDR3 DNA sequence: TGTGCCAGTAGCTCGGGCCTAGCGGGAGGAGGCACAGATACGCAGTATTTT.

The V gene is TRBV5-8, the J gene TRBJ2-1, with a possible D match to TRBD2 (5 bases). Germline values: CDR1 SGHTS, CDR2 YDEGEE. Trimming pared 4 bases from V and 2 bases from J, leaving 10 bases between. The CDR3 length is 14 residues. CDR3 loop: CASSLSGTYNEQFF. Here the CDR3 DNA reads TGTGCCAGCAGCCTCTCGGGGACCTACAATGAGCAGTTCTTC.

This sequence joins TRBV2 and TRBJ2-3; D call uncertain. CDR3 length: 15 amino acids. Germline V CDR1 and CDR2: SNHLY, FYNNEI. Trimming stripped 10 bases from V and 1 base from J, with 18 bases between. CDR3: CATRGSYLRTDTQYF. The DNA for the CDR3 is TGTGCCACCCGCGGCTCATACCTCCGCACAGATACGCAGTATTTT.